These 13 T cell receptor beta chains were all obtained from the same sample, sequenced in a study of blood T cell repertoires in COVID-19. TCRdb's table, derived via immunoSEQ multiplex PCR, lists solely in-frame clones and lacks some. The sample includes about 98,000 clones, about 81% of them seen just once. The sample taken for sequencing was peripheral blood. These receptors came from a man aged 70-80 years with acute or convalescent COVID-19.

The rearrangement uses TRBV7-3 and TRBJ1-1; TRBD1 is a possible D gene (6 bases). The CDR3 totals 14 residues. V lost 5 bases and J lost 0, with 10 bases in between. Germline V gives CDR1 SGHTA, CDR2 FQGTGA. The CDR3 here is CASSTQGMNTEAFF. The DNA for the CDR3 is TGTGCCAGCAGCACTCAGGGGATGAACACTGAAGCTTTCTTT.

The gene calls are TRBV7-9 and TRBJ2-1; 12 bases line up with TRBD2. This CDR3 spans 18 amino acids. Trimming took 2 bases from V and 7 from J; bases not matched to a gene: 12. CDR1 SEHNR and CDR2 FQNEAQ come from the germline V gene (reference sequence). The CDR3 bases are TGTGCCAGCAGCTTAAAAGTTAGACTAGCGGGAGAAAGGAATGAGCAGTTCTTC. Its translation: CASSLKVRLAGERNEQFF.

The chain combines TRBV3-1 (or the pseudogene TRBV3-2) with TRBJ1-6; no clear D gene. The CDR3 runs 16 residues. Germline V gene sequence: CDR1 LGHDT, CDR2 YNNKEL (reference sequence). Trimming cost V 4 bases and J 5 bases, with 15 bases left between them. This chain's CDR3 is CASSPVWAVDNSPLHF. The CDR3 bases are TGTGCCAGCAGCCCTGTATGGGCAGTAGATAATTCACCCCTCCACTTT.

V is TRBV10-3 and J is TRBJ1-2; unclear D gene. V lost 7 bases and J lost 4, with 16 bases in between. The CDR3 is 14 amino acids. Germline CDR1 reads ENHRY; CDR2 reads SYGVKD. As DNA, the CDR3 is TGTGCCATCACTTTAGACAAGGCCCCCTATGGCTACACCTTC. It codes for CAITLDKAPYGYTF.

The chain uses TRBV5-1 and TRBJ1-2, with 7 bases fitting TRBD1. The CDR3 consists of 14 residues. Germline V lookup: CDR1 SGHRS, CDR2 YFSETQ. The ends lost 3 bases at V and 1 base at J; junction bases unmatched: 3. The CDR3 DNA follows: TGCGCCAGCAGCTCGGGGACAGATAACTATGGCTACACCTTC. Translating it yields CASSSGTDNYGYTF.

J is TRBJ2-3 and V is TRBV27; TRBD1 agrees at 8 bases. Germline V gene sequence: CDR1 MNHEY, CDR2 SMNVEV (reference sequence). The CDR3 contains 14 residues. Unmatched junction bases numbered 9, after V lost 11 bases and J lost 2 bases. DNA for the CDR3: TGTGCCGTATGGAGGACAGGGATCACAGATACGCAGTATTTT. This encodes CAVWRTGITDTQYF.

This rearrangement joins TRBV11-2 to TRBJ1-2; D ambiguous. The CDR3 covers 14 residues. V was pared by 1 base and J by 8 bases, with 14 bases between. CDR1 and CDR2 (germline): SGHAT, FQNNGV. The CDR3 loop reads CASSLAGSPEGYTF. CDR3 nucleotide sequence: TGTGCCAGCAGCTTAGCTGGGAGCCCTGAGGGCTACACCTTC.

This chain connects TRBV3-1 (or the pseudogene TRBV3-2) to TRBJ1-1; D might be TRBD1 (5 bases). This CDR3 has 16 residues. Germline V CDR1 and CDR2: LGHDT, YNNKEL (reference sequence). Trimming cost V 4 bases and J 0 bases, with 15 bases left between them. CDR3 DNA: TGTGCCAGCAGCCCAGGGATTTTCGTCATGAACACTGAAGCTTTCTTT. Translating gives CASSPGIFVMNTEAFF.

The rearrangement joins TRBV11-1 to TRBJ2-7; a possible D gene is TRBD2 (6 bases). Trimming shortened V by 5 bases and J by 0 bases, and 11 bases separated the two germline ends. CDR3 size: 14 residues. Germline V CDR1 and CDR2: SGHAT, FQDESV (reference sequence). The DNA of the CDR3 is TGTGCCAGCAGCACCCAGCGGGCCTCCTACGAGCAGTACTTC. It specifies CASSTQRASYEQYF.

A few counts support this clone. The chain employs TRBV5-1 and TRBJ2-7; TRBD2 aligns across 11 bases. This CDR3 has 19 amino acids. Germline V lookup: CDR1 SGHRS, CDR2 YFSETQ. V shed 3 bases and J 1 base; nucleotides not matched to a gene: 15. The CDR3 reads CASSSDTATSGILSYEQYF. The DNA for the CDR3 is TGCGCCAGCAGCTCGGATACTGCGACTAGCGGGATATTATCCTACGAGCAGTACTTC.

CDR3 in DNA: TGTGCCAGCAGCGTCGACAGCGCCTTCACTGAAGCTTTCTTT. Protein: CASSVDSAFTEAFF. The V call is TRBV9, the J call TRBJ1-1; perhaps TRBD1 as D (5 bases). The CDR3 totals 14 residues. V lost 2 bases, J lost 4 bases, and 12 bases lay in between. CDR1 and CDR2 from the germline V gene are SGDLS and YYNGEE.

A remark on this clone: A junction end diverges from the germline sequence, so it may reflect a read error. The rearrangement joins TRBV9 to TRBJ1-6; D is undetermined. The CDR3 is made up of 14 amino acids. In germline, CDR1 is SGDLS, CDR2 YYNGEE. DNA for the CDR3: TGTGCCAGCACCGTAAGACGCGAGGATTCACCCCTCCACTTT. Encoded protein: CASTVRREDSPLHF.

This clone was counted once. This chain joins TRBV19 and TRBJ1-5, with D perhaps matching TRBD1 (5 bases). V was trimmed by 3 bases and J by 9 bases, leaving 18 bases between them. This CDR3 region has 15 residues. The germline V gene has CDR1 LNHDA and CDR2 SQIVND (reference sequence). DNA for the CDR3: TGTGCCAGTAGTATTGGAGGGGCTCCCTCGGGGCCCCAGCATTTT. This sequence encodes CASSIGGAPSGPQHF. Variable domain in full (rest from reference TRBV19 and TRBJ1-5): DGGITQSPKYLFRKEGQNVTLSCEQNLNHDAMYWYRQDPGQGLRLIYYSQIVNDFQKGDIAEGYSVSREKKESFPLTVTSAQKNPTAFYLCASSIGGAPSGPQHFGDGTRLSIL.